This T cell receptor (beta chain) was sequenced for a study of T cell repertoires in cytomegalovirus infection. The CDR3 extends over 14 amino acids. Germline V gives CDR1 SGHAT, CDR2 FQDESV (reference sequence). Notes on this clonotype: The antigen is unknown. The junction does not match germline at one end; this may be a read error.

MiXCR was run by TCRdb on the reads, yielding one entry per CDR3 protein. The table has tens of thousands of distinct CDR3 sequences, 42% seen once. Study conclusions and caveats: Dominant in the ex vivo response were TCR beta clonotypes restricted by HLA-C and specific for CMV. Cumulative public TCR beta family frequency identified CMV carriers with the relevant HLA.

The receptor comes from a human donor in good health (CMV status not recorded). Some clones in this sample may be carry-over from other donors' samples. The chain carries TRBV11-1 and TRBJ2-7; D ambiguous. The sample here was CD8+ T cells from cultured PBMCs, taken from culture after CMV antigen stimulation. Written as DNA, the CDR3 is TGTGCCGGCAGCTCCCCCCTGGGCTCCTACGAGCAGTACTTC. Protein product: CAGSSPLGSYEQYF.